Sequencing of this TCR beta chain was carried out in a study of T cell responses to AZD1222 COVID-19 vaccine. Libraries were prepared by immunoSEQ multiplex PCR; TCRdb keeps only in-frame clonotypes and omits some of them. The sample consists of some 72,000 clones, around 92% of them appearing once. There are 13 residues in the CDR3. CDR1 and CDR2 from the germline V gene are SGHDN and FVKESK. Trimming shortened V by 1 base and J by 7 bases, and 8 bases separated the two germline ends. As regards this clone: Its antigen is as yet unknown.

Study results and caveats: There were mostly white British donors and more females than males, and clonal diversity was possibly underestimated. Repertoire sampling occurred only after the peak T cell response. Only a handful of AZD1222 recipients tested seropositive at baseline.

The chain carries TRBV14 and TRBJ1-5; no clear D gene. This sequence originates from an adult in good health. The sequenced sample was peripheral blood, obtained on day 0 of MenACWY control vaccination. The CDR3 region is CASSQGLAQPQHF. The CDR3 DNA reads as TGTGCCAGCAGCCAAGGGCTAGCACAGCCCCAGCATTTT.